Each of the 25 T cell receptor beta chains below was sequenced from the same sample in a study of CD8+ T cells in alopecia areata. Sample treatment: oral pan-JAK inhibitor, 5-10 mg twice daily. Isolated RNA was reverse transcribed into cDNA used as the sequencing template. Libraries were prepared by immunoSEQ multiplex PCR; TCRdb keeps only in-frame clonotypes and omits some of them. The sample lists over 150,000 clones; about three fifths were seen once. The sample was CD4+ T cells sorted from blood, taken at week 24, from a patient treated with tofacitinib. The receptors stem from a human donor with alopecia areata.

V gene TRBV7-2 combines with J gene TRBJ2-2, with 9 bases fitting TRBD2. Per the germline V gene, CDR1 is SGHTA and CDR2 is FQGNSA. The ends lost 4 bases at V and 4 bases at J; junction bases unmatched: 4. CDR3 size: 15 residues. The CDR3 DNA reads TGTGCCAGCAGCTCTAGCGGGGCGGGCACCGGGGAGCTGTTTTTT. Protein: CASSSSGAGTGELFF.

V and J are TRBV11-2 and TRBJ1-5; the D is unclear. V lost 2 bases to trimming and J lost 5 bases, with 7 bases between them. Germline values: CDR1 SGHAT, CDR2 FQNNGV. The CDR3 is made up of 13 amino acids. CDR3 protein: CASSLYQDQPQHF. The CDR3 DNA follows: TGTGCCAGCAGCTTATATCAGGATCAGCCCCAGCATTTT.

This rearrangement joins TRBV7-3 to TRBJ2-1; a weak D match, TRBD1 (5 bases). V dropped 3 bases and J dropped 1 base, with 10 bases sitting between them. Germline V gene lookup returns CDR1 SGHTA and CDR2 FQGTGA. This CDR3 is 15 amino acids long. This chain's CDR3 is CASSLTELSYNEQFF. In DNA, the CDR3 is TGTGCCAGCAGCTTGACAGAGCTTTCCTACAATGAGCAGTTCTTC.

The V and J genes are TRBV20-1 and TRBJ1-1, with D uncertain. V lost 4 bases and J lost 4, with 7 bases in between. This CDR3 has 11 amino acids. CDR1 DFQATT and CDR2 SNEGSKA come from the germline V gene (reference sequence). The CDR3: CSANLVTEAFF. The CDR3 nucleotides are TGCAGTGCTAATCTTGTCACTGAAGCTTTCTTT.

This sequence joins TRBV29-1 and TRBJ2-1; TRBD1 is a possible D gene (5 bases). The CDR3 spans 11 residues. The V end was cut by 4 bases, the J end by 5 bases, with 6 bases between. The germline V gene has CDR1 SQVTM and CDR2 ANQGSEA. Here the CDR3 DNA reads TGCAGCGTTGCCAGGGACAATGAGCAGTTCTTC. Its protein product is CSVARDNEQFF.

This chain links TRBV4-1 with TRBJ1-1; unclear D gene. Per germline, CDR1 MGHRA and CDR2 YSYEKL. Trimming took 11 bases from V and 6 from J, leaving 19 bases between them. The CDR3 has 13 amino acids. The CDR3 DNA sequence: TGCGCCGGCCGCTCGCCCGGAGGGTCTGAAGCTTTCTTT. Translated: CAGRSPGGSEAFF.

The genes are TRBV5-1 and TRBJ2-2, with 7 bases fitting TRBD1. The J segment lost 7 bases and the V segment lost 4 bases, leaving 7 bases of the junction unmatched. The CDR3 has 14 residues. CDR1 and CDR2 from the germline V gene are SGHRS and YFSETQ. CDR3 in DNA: TGCGCCAGCAGCCTCGGCTCAGGGGGCGGGGAGCTGTTTTTT. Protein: CASSLGSGGGELFF.

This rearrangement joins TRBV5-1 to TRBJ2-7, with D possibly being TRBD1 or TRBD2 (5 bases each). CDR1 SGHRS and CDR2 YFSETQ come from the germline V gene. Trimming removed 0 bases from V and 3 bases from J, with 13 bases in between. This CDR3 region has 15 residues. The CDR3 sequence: CASSLAVGVIYEQYF. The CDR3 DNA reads TGCGCCAGCAGCTTGGCCGTGGGGGTGATCTACGAGCAGTACTTC.

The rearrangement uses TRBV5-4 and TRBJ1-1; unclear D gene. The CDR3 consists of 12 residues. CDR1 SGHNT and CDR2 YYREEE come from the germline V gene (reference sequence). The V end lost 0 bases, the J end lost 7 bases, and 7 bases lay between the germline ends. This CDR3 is CASSLGRIEAFF. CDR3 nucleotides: TGTGCCAGCAGCTTGGGGAGGATTGAAGCTTTCTTT. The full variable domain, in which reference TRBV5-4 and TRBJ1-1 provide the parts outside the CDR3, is ETGVTQSPTHLIKTRGQQVTLRCSSQSGHNTVSWYQQALGQGPQFIFQYYREEENGRGNFPPRFSGLQFPNYSSELNVNALELDDSALYLCASSLGRIEAFFGQGTRLTVV.

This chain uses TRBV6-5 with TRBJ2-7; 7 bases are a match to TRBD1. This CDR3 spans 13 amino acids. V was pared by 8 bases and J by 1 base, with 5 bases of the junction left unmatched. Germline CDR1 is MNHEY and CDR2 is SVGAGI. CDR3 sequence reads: CASARTGSYEQYF. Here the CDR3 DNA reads TGTGCCAGCGCCCGGACAGGATCCTACGAGCAGTACTTC.

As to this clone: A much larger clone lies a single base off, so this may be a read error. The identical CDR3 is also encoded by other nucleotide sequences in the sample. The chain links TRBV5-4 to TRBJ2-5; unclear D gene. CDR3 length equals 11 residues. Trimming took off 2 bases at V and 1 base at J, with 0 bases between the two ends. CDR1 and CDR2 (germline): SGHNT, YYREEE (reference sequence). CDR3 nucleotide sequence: TGTGCCAGCAGCTTCCAAGAGACCCAGTACTTC. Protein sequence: CASSFQETQYF.

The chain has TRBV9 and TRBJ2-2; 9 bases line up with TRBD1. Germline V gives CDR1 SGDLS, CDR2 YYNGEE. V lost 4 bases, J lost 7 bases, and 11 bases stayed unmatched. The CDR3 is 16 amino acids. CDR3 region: CASSLSPGTGHGELFF. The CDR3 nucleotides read TGTGCCAGCAGCCTTAGCCCCGGGACAGGGCACGGGGAGCTGTTTTTT.

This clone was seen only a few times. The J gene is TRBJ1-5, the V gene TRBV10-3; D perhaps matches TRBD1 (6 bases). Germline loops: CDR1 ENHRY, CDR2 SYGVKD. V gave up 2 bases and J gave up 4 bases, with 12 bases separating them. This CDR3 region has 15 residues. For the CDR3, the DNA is TGTGCCATCAGTGAGAGCGGGACACCTAATCAGCCCCAGCATTTT. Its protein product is CAISESGTPNQPQHF.

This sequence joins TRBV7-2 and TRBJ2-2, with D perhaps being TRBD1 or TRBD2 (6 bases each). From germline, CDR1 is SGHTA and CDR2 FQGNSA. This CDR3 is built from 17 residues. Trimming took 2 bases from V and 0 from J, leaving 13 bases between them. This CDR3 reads CASSLRFGGANTGELFF. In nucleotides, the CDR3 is TGTGCCAGCAGCTTACGGTTCGGGGGCGCGAACACCGGGGAGCTGTTTTTT.

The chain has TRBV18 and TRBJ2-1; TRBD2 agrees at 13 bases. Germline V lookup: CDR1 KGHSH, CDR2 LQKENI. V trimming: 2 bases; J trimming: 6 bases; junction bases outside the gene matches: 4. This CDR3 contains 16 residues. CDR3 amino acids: CASSPAGLAGVNEQFF. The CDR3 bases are TGTGCCAGCTCACCAGCCGGACTAGCGGGGGTCAATGAGCAGTTCTTC.

The CDR3 nucleotides read TGCGCCAGCAGCCGGGGACTCCCGGATACGCAGTATTTT. Amino acid sequence: CASSRGLPDTQYF. The chain carries TRBV4-1 and TRBJ2-3; perhaps TRBD2 as D (6 bases). V lost 4 bases and J lost 6, with 11 bases in between. This CDR3 contains 13 residues. Per germline, CDR1 MGHRA and CDR2 YSYEKL.

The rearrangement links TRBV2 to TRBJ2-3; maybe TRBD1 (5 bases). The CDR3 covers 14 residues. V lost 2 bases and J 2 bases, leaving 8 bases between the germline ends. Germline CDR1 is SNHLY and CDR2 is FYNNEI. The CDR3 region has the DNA TGTGCCAGCAGTGAACAGGGAACCACAGATACGCAGTATTTT. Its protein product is CASSEQGTTDTQYF.

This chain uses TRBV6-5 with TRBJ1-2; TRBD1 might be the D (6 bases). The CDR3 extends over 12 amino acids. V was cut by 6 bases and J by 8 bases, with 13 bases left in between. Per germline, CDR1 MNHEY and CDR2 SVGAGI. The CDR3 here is CASRKQGRGYTF. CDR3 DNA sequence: TGTGCCAGCAGAAAACAGGGTAGGGGCTACACCTTC.

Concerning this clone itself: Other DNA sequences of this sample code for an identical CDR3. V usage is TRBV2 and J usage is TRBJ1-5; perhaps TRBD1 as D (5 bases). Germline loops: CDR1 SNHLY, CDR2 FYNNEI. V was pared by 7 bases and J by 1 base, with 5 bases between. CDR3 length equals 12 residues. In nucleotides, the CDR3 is TGTGCCAGCACAGGGAGCAATCAGCCCCAGCATTTT. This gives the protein CASTGSNQPQHF.

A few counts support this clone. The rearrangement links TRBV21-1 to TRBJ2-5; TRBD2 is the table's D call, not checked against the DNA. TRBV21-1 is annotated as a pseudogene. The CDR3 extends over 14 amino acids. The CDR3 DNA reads TGTGCCAGCACCCGGACTAGCTCTAAAGAGACCCAGTACTTC. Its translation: CASTRTSSKETQYF.

This chain's CDR3 is CASSVREIPYNEQFF. The CDR3 DNA sequence: TGTGCCAGCAGTGTACGGGAGATTCCCTACAATGAGCAGTTCTTC. The rearrangement joins TRBV2 to TRBJ2-1; tentative D call: TRBD2 (6 bases). The CDR3 contains 15 residues. Germline assignment: CDR1 SNHLY and CDR2 FYNNEI. V was pared by 4 bases and J by 2 bases, with 12 bases between.

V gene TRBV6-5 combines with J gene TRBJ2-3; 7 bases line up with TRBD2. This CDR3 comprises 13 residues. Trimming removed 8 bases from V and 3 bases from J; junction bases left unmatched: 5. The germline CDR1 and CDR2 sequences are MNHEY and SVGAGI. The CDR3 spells CASSNSGTDTQYF. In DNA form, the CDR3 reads TGTGCCAGCTCGAATAGCGGGACAGATACGCAGTATTTT.

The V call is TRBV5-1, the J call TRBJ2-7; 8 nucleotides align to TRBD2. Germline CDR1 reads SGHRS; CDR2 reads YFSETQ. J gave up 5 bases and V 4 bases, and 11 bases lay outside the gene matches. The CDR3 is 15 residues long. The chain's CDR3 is CASSPMTGGENEQYF. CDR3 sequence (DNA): TGCGCCAGCAGCCCCATGACGGGAGGGGAAAACGAGCAGTACTTC.

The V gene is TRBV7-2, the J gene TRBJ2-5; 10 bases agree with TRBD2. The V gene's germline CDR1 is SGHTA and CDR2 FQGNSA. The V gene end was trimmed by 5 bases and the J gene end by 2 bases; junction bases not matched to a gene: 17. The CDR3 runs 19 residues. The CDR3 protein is CASSQGLGGTAGGQETQYF. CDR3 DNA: TGTGCCAGCAGCCAAGGCTTGGGTGGGACAGCGGGGGGGCAAGAGACCCAGTACTTC.

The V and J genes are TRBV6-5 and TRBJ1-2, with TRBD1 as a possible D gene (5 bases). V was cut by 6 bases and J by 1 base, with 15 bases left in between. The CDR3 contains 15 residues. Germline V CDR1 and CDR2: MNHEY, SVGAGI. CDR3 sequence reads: CASRIPRGDNYGYTF. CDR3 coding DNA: TGTGCCAGCAGGATCCCCCGAGGGGATAACTATGGCTACACCTTC.